The present entry profiles one T cell receptor beta chain with its context. Its antigen remains unknown. These data belong to a study of cytomegalovirus exposure and HLA in healthy donors. PCR primers comprised 60 Vbeta and 13 Jbeta primers. Clones were read by immunoSEQ multiplex PCR, and TCRdb kept only the in-frame ones, dropping some. Found here are about 90,000 clones, roughly four fifths of them singletons; the top ten hold 0.45% to 0.6%. Study-wide results and limits: The study listed 150 to 200 cytomegalovirus-associated TCR beta chains.

Deletions cut 9 bases from V and 1 base from J, with 17 bases between. CDR3 length: 15 amino acids. CDR1 is SGHRS and CDR2 is YFSETQ in the germline V gene. Sequencing was performed on PBMCs. This receptor was obtained from a man younger than 45 in good health and CMV-seronegative. The V gene is TRBV5-1, the J gene TRBJ2-1; possible D gene TRBD2, 5 bases. Written as DNA, the CDR3 is TGCGCCACGACCACGGGGTTTGGGTCCTACAATGAGCAGTTCTTC. It yields the protein CATTTGFGSYNEQFF. The full variable domain, with the rest looked up from reference TRBV5-1 and TRBJ2-1, is KAGVTQTPRYLIKTRGQQVTLSCSPISGHRSVSWYQQTPGQGLQFLFEYFSETQRNKGNFPGRFSGRQFSNSRSEMNVSTLELGDSALYLCATTTGFGSYNEQFFGPGTRLTVL.